A selection of T cell receptor beta chains follows, all from one sample in a study of beta chain features in type 1 diabetes. TCRdb's table, derived via immunoSEQ multiplex PCR, lists solely in-frame clones and lacks some. The sample has a few hundred thousand clones; approximately 16% are singletons. The sequencing sample was made of naive CD4+ T cells from blood. These receptors were collected from a man aged 25-40 years with type 1 diabetes. CDR3s include the opening cysteine and the closing phenylalanine or tryptophan. Each record gives: J gene, D gene, V gene, clone size, CDR3 DNA, CDR3 protein. A D gene is named only where the DNA matches it firmly. Rows give clone size only sometimes, using once, few, many, or a class for an expanded clone.

TRBJ1-2 | . | TRBV29-1 | . | TGCAGCGTGACTAGGGAGACCTACGGCTACACCTTC | CSVTRETYGYTF
TRBJ2-1 | TRBD2 | TRBV2 | . | TGTGCCAGCAGTATCACTAGCGGGTACAATGAGCAGTTCTTC | CASSITSGYNEQFF
TRBJ2-1 | . | TRBV7-2 | . | TGTGCCAGTACCCGTGTATCCTACAATGAGCAGTTCTTC | CASTRVSYNEQFF
TRBJ1-2 | . | TRBV10-3 | . | TGTGCCATCAGTGAGTCCCCGGGGTATGGCTACACCTTC | CAISESPGYGYTF
TRBJ2-1 | TRBD2 | TRBV9 | . | TGTGCCAGCAGCGTAGTTGCGGGAGGGTCCTACAATGAGCAGTTCTTC | CASSVVAGGSYNEQFF
TRBJ1-2 | . | TRBV9 | . | TGTGCCAGCAGCGTAGAACCCCGTATAACGGGGGATGGCTACACCTTC | CASSVEPRITGDGYTF
TRBJ1-2 | . | TRBV9 | few | TGTGCCAGCAGCGTCGTGGGGGCGAGCTATGGCTACACCTTC | CASSVVGASYGYTF
TRBJ2-1 | TRBD1 | TRBV18 | . | TGTGCCAGCTCACTACAAGGGACAGGCTATGAGCAGTTCTTC | CASSLQGTGYEQFF
TRBJ2-2 | . | TRBV7-9 | . | TGTGCCAGCAGCCCTCGACTAGTTCCGGTCGGCGGGGAGCTGTTTTTT | CASSPRLVPVGGELFF
TRBJ2-1 | TRBD1 | TRBV7-8 | . | TGTGCCAGCAGCCCAAGAACCCGGACAGGCAGCGATGAGCAGTTCTTC | CASSPRTRTGSDEQFF
TRBJ2-3 | . | TRBV20-1 | . | TGCAGTGCTAGAGTAGTAGATACGCAGTATTTT | CSARVVDTQYF
TRBJ2-1 | . | TRBV19 | few | TGTGCCATTGGTGGACTACTAGACTATGAGCAGTTCTTC | CAIGGLLDYEQFF
TRBJ1-1 | . | TRBV9 | . | TGTGCCAGCAGCGTAGTGGGAGTGGGCACTGAAGCTTTCTTT | CASSVVGVGTEAFF
TRBJ1-1 | TRBD1 | TRBV9 | . | TGTGCCAGCAGCGTAAGCGGGACAGGGTTGCCTGAAGCTTTCTTT | CASSVSGTGLPEAFF
TRBJ2-7 | . | TRBV30 | few | TGTGCCTGGAGACCCGGGACTTCGGCCTACGAGCAGTACTTC | CAWRPGTSAYEQYF
TRBJ2-2 | . | TRBV9 | . | TGTGCCAGCAGCGTAGCGCAGGCGAACACCGGGGAGCTGTTTTTT | CASSVAQANTGELFF
TRBJ2-3 | TRBD1 | TRBV2 | . | TGTGCCAGAAGGGGGCACGATGCGGATACGCAGTATTTT | CARRGHDADTQYF
TRBJ2-7 | . | TRBV18 | few | TGTGCCAGCTCACCCCCTAGTAAATACTACGAGCAGTACTTC | CASSPPSKYYEQYF
TRBJ1-2 | TRBD1 | TRBV29-1 | few | TGCAGCGTTGAAGATCAGGGAGGGACAGGAGGTGGCTACACCTTC | CSVEDQGGTGGGYTF
TRBJ2-3 | . | TRBV2 | . | TGTGCCAGCGACGACTACACAGATACGCAGTATTTT | CASDDYTDTQYF
TRBJ2-3 | TRBD2 | TRBV30 | few | TGTGCCACTGGGGATAGCGGGAGGGCTAGCACAGATACGCAGTATTTT | CATGDSGRASTDTQYF
TRBJ1-1 | . | TRBV7-3 | . | TGTGCCAGCAGCTTAGGACCGAGGAACACTGAAGCTTTCTTT | CASSLGPRNTEAFF
TRBJ2-3 | TRBD1 | TRBV29-1 | few | TGCAGCGGGGACAGGGTGACGGATACGCAGTATTTT | CSGDRVTDTQYF
TRBJ2-5 | . | TRBV30 | . | TGTGCCTGGTGGAGTGGGGGAGGTCCCGAGACCCAGTACTTC | CAWWSGGGPETQYF
TRBJ2-5 | TRBD1 | TRBV7-2 | few | TGTGCCAGCAGCATACAGGGGCTGGGTAGAGAGACCCAGTACTTC | CASSIQGLGRETQYF
TRBJ1-1 | . | TRBV4-3 | . | TGCGCCAGCAGCCAACAGGGGTGGGCTGAAGCTTTCTTT | CASSQQGWAEAFF
TRBJ2-3 | . | TRBV11-2 | few | TGTGCCAGCAGCTTAGTGGTCATGACACATACGCAGTATTTT | CASSLVVMTHTQYF
TRBJ1-1 | . | TRBV6-6 | . | TGTGCCAGCAGGGGACCGGGGGAGAACACTGAAGCTTTCTTT | CASRGPGENTEAFF
TRBJ1-1 | . | TRBV29-1 | . | TGCAGCGTCGAGAGGTCTCTGAACACTGAAGCTTTCTTT | CSVERSLNTEAFF
TRBJ2-3 | . | TRBV29-1 | few | . | CSVGEGTGLEYF
TRBJ1-3 | TRBD1 | TRBV18 | few | TGTGCCAGCTCACCGCGACAGGGGCCCGGAAACACCATATATTTT | CASSPRQGPGNTIYF
TRBJ2-3 | . | TRBV30 | . | TGTGCCTGGAGCCATAGCACAGATACGCAGTATTTT | CAWSHSTDTQYF
TRBJ2-1 | TRBD2 | TRBV5-4 | few | TGTGCCAGCAGCTTGGATCCCGGGAGGGGATACAATGAGCAGTTCTTC | CASSLDPGRGYNEQFF
TRBJ2-1 | . | TRBV30 | . | TGTGCCTGGAGGCGTTTGGGGAATGAGCAGTTCTTC | CAWRRLGNEQFF